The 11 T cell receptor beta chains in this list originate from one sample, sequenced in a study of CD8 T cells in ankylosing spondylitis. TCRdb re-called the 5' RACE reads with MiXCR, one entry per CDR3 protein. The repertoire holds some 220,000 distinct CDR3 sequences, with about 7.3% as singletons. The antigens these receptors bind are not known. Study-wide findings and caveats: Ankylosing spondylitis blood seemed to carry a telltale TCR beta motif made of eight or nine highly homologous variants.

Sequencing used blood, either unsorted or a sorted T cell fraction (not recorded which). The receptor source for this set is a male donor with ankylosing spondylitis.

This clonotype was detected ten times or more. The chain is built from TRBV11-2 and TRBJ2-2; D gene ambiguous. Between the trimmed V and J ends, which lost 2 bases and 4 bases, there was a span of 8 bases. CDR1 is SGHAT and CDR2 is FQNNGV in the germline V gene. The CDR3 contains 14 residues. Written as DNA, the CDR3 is TGTGCCAGCAGCTTAATGGGCGGCACCGGGGAGCTGTTTTTT. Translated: CASSLMGGTGELFF.

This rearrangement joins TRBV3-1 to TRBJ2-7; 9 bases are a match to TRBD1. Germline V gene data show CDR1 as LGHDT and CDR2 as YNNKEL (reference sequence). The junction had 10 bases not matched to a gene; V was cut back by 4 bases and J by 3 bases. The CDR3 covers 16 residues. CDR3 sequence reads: CASSLTRDREGYEQYF. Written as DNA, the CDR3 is TGTGCCAGCAGCCTAACCCGGGACAGGGAGGGCTACGAGCAGTACTTC.

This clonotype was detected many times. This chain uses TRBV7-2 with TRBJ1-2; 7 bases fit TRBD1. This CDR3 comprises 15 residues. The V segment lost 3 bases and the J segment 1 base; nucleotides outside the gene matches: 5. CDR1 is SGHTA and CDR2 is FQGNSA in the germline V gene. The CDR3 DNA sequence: TGTGCCAGCAGCTTTGGGGGGGACAGTAACTATGGCTACACCTTC. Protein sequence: CASSFGGDSNYGYTF.

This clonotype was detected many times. The CDR3 nucleotides read TGTGCCAGCAGTCCTTCAACGTCCTGGGACACCGGGGAGCTGTTTTTT. As protein: CASSPSTSWDTGELFF. The V gene is TRBV6-2 or TRBV6-3, the J gene TRBJ2-2; D is uncertain. V gave up 5 bases and J gave up 3 bases, with 16 bases separating them. There are 16 residues in the CDR3. Germline CDR1 reads MNHEY; CDR2 reads SVGEGT.

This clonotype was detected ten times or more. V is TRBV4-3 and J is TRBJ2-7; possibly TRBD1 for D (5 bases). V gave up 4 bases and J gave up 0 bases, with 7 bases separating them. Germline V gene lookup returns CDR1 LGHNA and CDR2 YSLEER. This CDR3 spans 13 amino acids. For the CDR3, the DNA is TGCGCCAGCAGCCGAGACAGCTCCTACGAGCAGTACTTC. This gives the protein CASSRDSSYEQYF.

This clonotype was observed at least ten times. CDR3 protein: CASSQEGLAVTYEQYF. CDR3 DNA sequence: TGTGCCAGCAGCCAGGAGGGACTAGCGGTTACCTACGAGCAGTACTTC. The chain uses TRBV3-1 and TRBJ2-7; TRBD2 aligns across 11 bases. CDR3 size: 16 residues. With 3 bases clipped from V and 2 bases from J, the junction kept 6 bases outside the gene matches. Germline CDR1 is LGHDT and CDR2 is YNNKEL (reference sequence).

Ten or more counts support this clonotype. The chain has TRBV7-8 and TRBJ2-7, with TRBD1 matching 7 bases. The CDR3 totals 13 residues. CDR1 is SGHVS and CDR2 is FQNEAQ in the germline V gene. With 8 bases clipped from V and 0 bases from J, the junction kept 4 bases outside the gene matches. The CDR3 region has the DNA TGTGCCAGCTCAGACAGGGTCTCCTACGAGCAGTACTTC. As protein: CASSDRVSYEQYF.

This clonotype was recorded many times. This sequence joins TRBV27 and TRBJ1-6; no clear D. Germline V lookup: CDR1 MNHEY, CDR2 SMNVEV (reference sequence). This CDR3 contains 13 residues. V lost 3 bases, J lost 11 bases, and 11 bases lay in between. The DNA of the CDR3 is TGTGCCAGCAGTTTGTTAGGGCACGCACCCCTCCACTTT. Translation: CASSLLGHAPLHF.

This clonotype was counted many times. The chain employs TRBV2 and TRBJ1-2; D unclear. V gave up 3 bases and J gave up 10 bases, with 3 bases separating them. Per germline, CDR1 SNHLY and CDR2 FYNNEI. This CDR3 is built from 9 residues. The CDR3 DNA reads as TGTGCCAGCAGTGATCCCTACACCTTC. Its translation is CASSDPYTF.

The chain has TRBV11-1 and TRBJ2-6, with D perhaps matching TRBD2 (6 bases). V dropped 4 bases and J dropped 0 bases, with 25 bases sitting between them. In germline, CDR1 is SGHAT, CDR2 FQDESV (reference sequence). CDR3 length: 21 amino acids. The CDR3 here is CASSSARSVGTDYSGANVLTF. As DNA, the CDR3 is TGTGCCAGCAGCTCAGCCAGAAGCGTCGGGACGGACTACTCTGGGGCCAACGTCCTGACTTTC.

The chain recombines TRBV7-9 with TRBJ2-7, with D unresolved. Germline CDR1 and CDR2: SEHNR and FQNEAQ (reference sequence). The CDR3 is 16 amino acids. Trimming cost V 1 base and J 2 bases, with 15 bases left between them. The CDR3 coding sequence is TGTGCCAGCAGCTTAGACACGTCGGCCACAGCCTACGAGCAGTACTTC. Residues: CASSLDTSATAYEQYF.